Below are 23 T cell receptor beta chains sequenced from a single sample in a study of T cell responses to AZD1222 COVID-19 vaccine (dated by TCRdb to the early 2020s). Library construction relied on the immunoSEQ multiplex PCR assay. The table was pulled from immuneACCESS by TCRdb, which kept in-frame rearrangements only. Such tables lose some clones; where checked, under half of the loss comes from unresolved V genes, and the rest has no known cause. The sample has 95,000 to 110,000 clones on record, about 87% of them singletons. Roughly 20% of the sample belongs to the ten largest clones. What this sample's time point label stands for: baseline before first vaccination. The sample here was peripheral blood, taken on day 0 of AZD1222 vaccination. These receptors came from an adult in good health.

CDR3 nucleotide sequence: TGCGCCAGCAGTGGGGACAGGGGCACTGAAGCTTTCTTT. This encodes CASSGDRGTEAFF. This chain joins TRBV10-1 and TRBJ1-1; 10 bases align to TRBD1. This CDR3 is built from 13 residues. CDR1 and CDR2 from the germline V gene are WNHNN and SYGVQD (reference sequence). Trimming removed 4 bases from V and 4 bases from J; junction bases left unmatched: 0.

The chain uses TRBV19 and TRBJ1-5; D is perhaps TRBD1 (6 bases). The CDR3 spans 14 residues. V was shortened by 3 bases and J by 3 bases, with 9 bases between the two germline ends. Germline-derived CDR1 and CDR2 are LNHDA and SQIVND (reference sequence). The CDR3 protein is CASSMDSLNQPQHF. The CDR3 DNA sequence: TGTGCCAGTAGTATGGACAGTCTCAATCAGCCCCAGCATTTT.

This CDR3 reads CAWSSGAEAFF. The CDR3 DNA reads TGTGCCTGGAGTTCCGGAGCTGAAGCTTTCTTT. The J gene is TRBJ1-1, the V gene TRBV30, with D unresolved. Trimming took 2 bases from V and 6 from J, leaving 7 bases between them. The germline V gene has CDR1 GTSNPN and CDR2 SVGIG (reference sequence). The CDR3 consists of 11 residues.

The J gene is TRBJ2-1, the V gene TRBV28; D gene uncertain. The CDR3 has 14 amino acids. Germline V gives CDR1 MDHEN, CDR2 SYDVKM. Trimming removed 10 bases from V and 6 bases from J, with 19 bases in between. The CDR3 loop reads CATQGAAPRNEQFF. Here the CDR3 DNA reads TGTGCCACCCAAGGAGCAGCGCCACGCAATGAGCAGTTCTTC.

The rearrangement links TRBV25-1 to TRBJ1-3; 9 bases align to TRBD1. This CDR3 is 15 amino acids long. Trimming took 1 base from V and 8 from J; bases not matched to a gene: 6. Germline assignment: CDR1 MGHDK and CDR2 SYGVNS. The CDR3 DNA reads as TGTGCCAGCAGTGAATGGGGGACAGGGTCAGACACCATATATTTT. The encoded protein is CASSEWGTGSDTIYF. Full variable domain (outside the CDR3, taken from reference TRBV25-1 and TRBJ1-3): EADIYQTPRYLVIGTGKKITLECSQTMGHDKMYWYQQDPGMELHLIHYSYGVNSTEKGDLSSESTVSRIRTEHFPLTLESARPSHTSQYLCASSEWGTGSDTIYFGEGSWLTVV.

This clone was found once. This chain uses TRBV3-1 (or the pseudogene TRBV3-2) with TRBJ1-2, with TRBD1 identical over 7 bases. Germline trimming cut 1 base from V and 1 base from J; bases unmatched to any gene: 6. Looked up from germline, CDR1 is LGHDT and CDR2 is YNNKEL (reference sequence). CDR3 length equals 16 residues. The CDR3 DNA follows: TGTGCCAGCAGCCAAGGGGGGACAGCTTTTAACTATGGCTACACCTTC. This gives the protein CASSQGGTAFNYGYTF.

V and J are TRBV11-2 and TRBJ1-2, with TRBD1 matching over 8 bases. Looked up from germline, CDR1 is SGHAT and CDR2 is FQNNGV. The V and J ends lost 5 bases and 5 bases, in that order; junction bases with no gene match: 10. This CDR3 has 15 amino acids. The chain's CDR3 is CASSRFGQGHYGYTF. The CDR3 coding sequence is TGTGCCAGCAGCCGATTTGGACAGGGACATTATGGCTACACCTTC.

This rearrangement joins TRBV7-2 to TRBJ1-1; D is uncertain. The germline CDR1 and CDR2 sequences are SGHTA and FQGNSA. V lost 2 bases to trimming and J lost 6 bases, with 13 bases between them. The CDR3 runs 14 residues. CDR3 DNA sequence: TGTGCCAGCAGCTTATACAGTTTGAGGGCTGAAGCTTTCTTT. Protein sequence: CASSLYSLRAEAFF.

V usage is TRBV7-8 and J usage is TRBJ1-5; D uncertain. V was trimmed by 0 bases and J by 4 bases, leaving 7 bases between them. Germline assignment: CDR1 SGHVS and CDR2 FQNEAQ. The CDR3 is 14 residues long. The CDR3 loop is CASSLAYGNQPQHF. CDR3 in DNA: TGTGCCAGCAGCTTAGCTTATGGGAATCAGCCCCAGCATTTT. Full variable domain (outside the CDR3, taken from reference TRBV7-8 and TRBJ1-5): GAGVSQSPRYKVAKRGQDVALRCDPISGHVSLFWYQQALGQGPEFLTYFQNEAQLDKSGLPSDRFFAERPEGSVSTLKIQRTQQEDSAVYLCASSLAYGNQPQHFGDGTRLSIL.

The V gene is TRBV27, the J gene TRBJ2-7; 8 nucleotides align to TRBD2. In germline, CDR1 is MNHEY, CDR2 SMNVEV (reference sequence). The length of the CDR3 is 13 residues. Trimming cost V 6 bases and J 7 bases; bases outside gene matches: 8. This chain's CDR3 is CASRRTAGVEQYF. Written as DNA, the CDR3 is TGTGCCAGCAGGCGGACAGCGGGGGTTGAGCAGTACTTC.

The chain has TRBV7-2 and TRBJ1-5; D gene ambiguous. The germline V and J ends were trimmed by 4 bases and 9 bases, with 13 bases remaining between them. This CDR3 spans 13 amino acids. Per germline, CDR1 SGHTA and CDR2 FQGNSA. DNA for the CDR3: TGTGCCAGCAGCTACTCCGCCGGAGGGCCCCAGCATTTT. It yields the protein CASSYSAGGPQHF.

The chain combines TRBV6-5 with TRBJ1-3, with D unresolved. CDR3 length: 15 residues. V was shortened by 8 bases and J by 0 bases, with 14 bases between the two germline ends. Germline V gives CDR1 MNHEY, CDR2 SVGAGI. CDR3 sequence reads: CASLSGASSGNTIYF. CDR3 nucleotide sequence: TGTGCCAGCCTATCCGGCGCCAGCTCTGGAAACACCATATATTTT.

The rearrangement joins TRBV2 to TRBJ2-3; 7 bases are shared with TRBD2. Trimming at V came to 2 bases and at J to 2 bases, leaving 7 bases not matched to a gene. From germline, CDR1 is SNHLY and CDR2 FYNNEI. This CDR3 contains 16 residues. Here the CDR3 reads CASSERGGVYTDTQYF. The CDR3 DNA is TGTGCCAGCAGTGAACGGGGAGGGGTCTACACAGATACGCAGTATTTT.

This clone occurred a few times. The V and J genes are TRBV7-9 and TRBJ1-1; no clear D gene. This CDR3 contains 17 residues. Trimming cost V 0 bases and J 2 bases, with 16 bases left between them. The V gene's germline CDR1 is SEHNR and CDR2 FQNEAQ (reference sequence). Written as DNA, the CDR3 is TGTGCCAGCAGCTTAGCGCTCGGCGGACTAAAAAACACTGAAGCTTTCTTT. Translated: CASSLALGGLKNTEAFF. Full variable domain (rest looked up from reference TRBV7-9 and TRBJ1-1): DTGVSQNPRHKITKRGQNVTFRCDPISEHNRLYWYRQTLGQGPEFLTYFQNEAQLEKSRLLSDRFSAERPKGSFSTLEIQRTEQGDSAMYLCASSLALGGLKNTEAFFGQGTRLTVV.

The chain links TRBV9 to TRBJ2-1; D is unclear. Germline assignment: CDR1 SGDLS and CDR2 YYNGEE. V shed 5 bases and J shed 4 bases, with 7 bases lying between them. This CDR3 comprises 12 residues. CDR3 DNA: TGTGCCAGCAGGTCGGAATACAATGAGCAGTTCTTC. Translated, it gives CASRSEYNEQFF.

The chain links TRBV6-2 or TRBV6-3 to TRBJ2-1; TRBD2 aligns across 15 bases. The CDR3 is made up of 17 amino acids. Per germline, CDR1 MNHEY and CDR2 SVGEGT. Trimming took 2 bases from V and 8 from J; bases not matched to a gene: 7. CDR3: CASSYALWTSGRDEQFF. The CDR3, as DNA: TGTGCCAGCAGTTACGCCTTATGGACTAGCGGGAGGGATGAGCAGTTCTTC.

The rearrangement joins TRBV7-8 to TRBJ1-6, with D unresolved. The germline V gene encodes CDR1 SGHVS and CDR2 FQNEAQ. V dropped 3 bases and J dropped 9 bases, with 15 bases sitting between them. CDR3 length: 15 residues. This CDR3 reads CASSLRREGSSPLHF. In DNA form, the CDR3 reads TGTGCCAGCAGCTTGCGTCGGGAGGGCTCTTCACCCCTCCACTTT.

To note about this clone: An end of the junction differs from the germline gene, which may be a read error. The V and J genes are TRBV2 and TRBJ2-4; D could derive from TRBD1 or TRBD2 (6 bases each). The CDR3 is made up of 11 amino acids. Germline V gene lookup returns CDR1 SNHLY and CDR2 FYNNEI. The CDR3 DNA reads TGTGCCAGCAGCTTCCGGGACTTCGGACAGTTC. As protein: CASSFRDFGQF.

The gene calls are TRBV5-6 and TRBJ2-1; perhaps D is TRBD1 or TRBD2 (5 bases each). Germline CDR1 and CDR2: SGHDT and YYEEEE. CDR3 length: 13 amino acids. Deletions cut 3 bases from V and 6 bases from J, with 10 bases between. The CDR3 spells CASSWGKGNEQFF. The CDR3 nucleotides read TGTGCCAGCAGCTGGGGGAAGGGCAATGAGCAGTTCTTC.

This sequence joins TRBV12-3 or TRBV12-4 and TRBJ2-1; no definite D call. V was cut by 6 bases and J by 8 bases, with 11 bases left in between. The CDR3 consists of 12 residues. CDR3 in amino acids: CASRPYVDEQFF. CDR3 sequence (DNA): TGTGCCAGCAGACCCTACGTGGATGAGCAGTTCTTC.

The genes are TRBV15 and TRBJ1-2, with D maybe TRBD1 (5 bases). This CDR3 is 13 amino acids long. The V gene lost 1 base and the J gene lost 7 bases, with 10 bases spanning the gap. Germline V lookup: CDR1 LNHNV, CDR2 YYDKDF (reference sequence). The CDR3 sequence: CATSRGSGLGYTF. Written as DNA, the CDR3 is TGTGCCACCAGCAGAGGGTCGGGACTTGGCTACACCTTC.

V gene TRBV6-2 or TRBV6-3 combines with J gene TRBJ1-3; tentatively, D is TRBD1 (5 bases). The V and J ends lost 5 bases and 0 bases respectively, with 8 bases between them. The CDR3 spans 14 residues. Germline loops: CDR1 MNHEY, CDR2 SVGEGT. The CDR3: CASSPGYSGNTIYF. The CDR3 region has the DNA TGTGCCAGCAGTCCAGGGTACTCTGGAAACACCATATATTTT.

The chain recombines TRBV12-5 with TRBJ1-5; D is unclear. V was clipped by 0 bases and J by 8 bases, with 5 bases between them. Germline assignment: CDR1 LGHNT and CDR2 FRNRAP. The CDR3 covers 12 residues. The CDR3 DNA reads TGTGCTAGTGGTTTGGTAATCGAGCCCCAGCATTTT. Its translation is CASGLVIEPQHF.